This record concerns one T cell receptor beta chain sequence. The assay was immunoSEQ multiplex PCR, and TCRdb's table has in-frame clones only and misses some. Among about 130,000 clones listed, 75% to 95% were seen once. The V and J ends lost 7 bases and 3 bases respectively, with 7 bases between them. The CDR3 length is 12 residues. CDR1 is SGDLS and CDR2 is YYNGEE in the germline V gene. This sample was taken from a study of control samples from healthy donors and cancer patients. The sample comprised blood. The TCR was taken from a man aged 18 to 30 in good health. This chain connects TRBV9 to TRBJ2-2; D may be TRBD2 (5 bases). The CDR3 spells CASQRHTGELFF. The CDR3 DNA reads TGTGCCAGCCAGCGGCACACCGGGGAGCTGTTTTTT.